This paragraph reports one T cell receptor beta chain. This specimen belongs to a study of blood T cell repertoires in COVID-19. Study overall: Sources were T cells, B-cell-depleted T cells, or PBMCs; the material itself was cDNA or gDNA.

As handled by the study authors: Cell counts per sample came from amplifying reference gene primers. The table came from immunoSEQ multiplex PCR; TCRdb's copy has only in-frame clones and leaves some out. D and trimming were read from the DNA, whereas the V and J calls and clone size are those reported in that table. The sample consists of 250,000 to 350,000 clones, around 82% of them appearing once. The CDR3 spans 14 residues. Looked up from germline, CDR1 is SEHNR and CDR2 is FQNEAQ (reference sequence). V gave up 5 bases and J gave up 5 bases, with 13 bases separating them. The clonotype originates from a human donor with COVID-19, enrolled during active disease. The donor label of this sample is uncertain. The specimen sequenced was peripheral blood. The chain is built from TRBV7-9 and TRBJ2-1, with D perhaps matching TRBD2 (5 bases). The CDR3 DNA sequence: TGTGCCAGCAGCCGGACCCTCGGGGACAATGAGCAGTTCTTC. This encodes CASSRTLGDNEQFF.